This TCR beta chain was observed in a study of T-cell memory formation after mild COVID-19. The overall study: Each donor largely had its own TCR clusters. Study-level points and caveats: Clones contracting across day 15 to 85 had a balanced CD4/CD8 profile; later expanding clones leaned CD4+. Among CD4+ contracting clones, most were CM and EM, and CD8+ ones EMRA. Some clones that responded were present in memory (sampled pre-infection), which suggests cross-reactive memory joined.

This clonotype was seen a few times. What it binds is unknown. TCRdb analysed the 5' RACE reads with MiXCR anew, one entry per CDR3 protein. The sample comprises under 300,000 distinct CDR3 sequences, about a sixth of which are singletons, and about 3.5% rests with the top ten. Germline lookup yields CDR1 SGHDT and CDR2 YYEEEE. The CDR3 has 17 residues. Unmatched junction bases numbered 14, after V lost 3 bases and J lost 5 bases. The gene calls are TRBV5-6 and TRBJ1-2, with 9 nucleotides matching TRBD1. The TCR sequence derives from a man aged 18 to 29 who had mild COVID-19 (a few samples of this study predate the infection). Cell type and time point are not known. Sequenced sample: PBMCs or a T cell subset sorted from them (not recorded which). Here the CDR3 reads CASSSGTGFLTRYGYTF. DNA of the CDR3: TGTGCCAGCAGCTCCGGGACAGGGTTCCTAACTCGGTATGGCTACACCTTC.